Presented here are 3 T cell receptor beta chains from one specimen sequenced in a study of CD8 T cells in ankylosing spondylitis (dated by TCRdb to about 2017). The library was generated by 5' RACE. TCRdb names Illumina HiSeq 2500 as the instrument used. TCRdb reprocessed the public reads (quality trimming at Q25 with fastp, clone calling with MiXCR) and kept in-frame beta chains. Rows are combined by CDR3 protein, so each entry shows the most common genes and DNA. Across this sample there are about 220,000 distinct CDR3 sequences, with roughly 25% seen only once. 6.6% of the sample is held by the ten biggest clonotypes. The sample comprised blood, either unsorted or a sorted T cell fraction (not recorded which). Receptors originate from a male donor with ankylosing spondylitis or in good health (not recorded which).

This clonotype came up many times. The chain uses TRBV12-3 or TRBV12-4 and TRBJ2-1; the match to TRBD2 covers 10 bases. This CDR3 contains 15 residues. Trimming cost V 3 bases and J 10 bases; bases outside gene matches: 9. The CDR3 coding sequence is TGTGCCAGCAGTTTTACGCTACTAGCGGGATGGGAGCAGTTCTTC. It yields the protein CASSFTLLAGWEQFF.

This clonotype was counted many times. The chain joins TRBV5-1 to TRBJ2-6; D gene uncertain. The CDR3 length is 15 residues. V was trimmed by 1 base and J by 2 bases, leaving 7 bases between them. Per the germline V gene, CDR1 is SGHRS and CDR2 is YFSETQ. The CDR3 loop is CASSLLGPGANVLTF. DNA of the CDR3: TGCGCCAGCAGCTTGTTAGGACCTGGGGCCAACGTCCTGACTTTC.

This clonotype was detected ten times or more. The chain links TRBV3-1 to TRBJ2-1, with 7 bases fitting TRBD1. Trimming at V came to 4 bases and at J to 5 bases, leaving 5 bases not matched to a gene. Per the germline V gene, CDR1 is LGHDT and CDR2 is YNNKEL (reference sequence). The length of the CDR3 is 14 residues. CDR3 DNA sequence: TGTGCCAGCAGCCCCGGGACAGTAAACAATGAGCAGTTCTTC. It is translated as CASSPGTVNNEQFF.